Listed below are T cell receptor beta chains from one sample, sequenced in a study of identifying expanded T cells in peripheral blood. The data were produced by immunoSEQ multiplex PCR, yet TCRdb's version contains in-frame clones alone and is incomplete. Of 50,000 to 75,000 clones listed, about 90% were seen once; the top ten hold roughly 4.8%. Sequencing was performed on blood. The receptors originated from a person aged 18 to 70 in good health. The CDR3 runs from the conserved cysteine through the conserved F or W. Each record gives: CDR3 length, V gene, D gene, J gene, clone size, CDR3 protein, CDR3 DNA. The D gene is left open where the match is weak. The size field is filled for only some rows; it gives once, few, many or a size class.

14,TRBV19,-,TRBJ1-1,-,CASSTLGVNTEAFF,TGTGCCAGTAGTACGCTCGGGGTTAACACTGAAGCTTTCTTT
15,TRBV19,-,TRBJ2-5,once,CASSIVLLSAETQYF,TGTGCCAGTAGTATTGTGCTCTTGAGTGCGGAGACCCAGTACTTC
14,TRBV10-1,-,TRBJ2-1,few,CASSDRDAYNEQFF,TGCGCCAGCAGTGATCGGGACGCCTACAATGAGCAGTTCTTC
13,TRBV2,-,TRBJ2-7,-,CASTEGLRYEQYF,TGTGCCAGCACGGAGGGACTCCGCTACGAGCAGTACTTC
15,TRBV28,TRBD1,TRBJ2-1,-,CASSPDRAIYNEQFF,TGTGCCAGCAGTCCCGACAGGGCCATCTACAATGAGCAGTTCTTC
15,TRBV4-2,TRBD2,TRBJ2-1,-,CASSLGLAENNEQFF,TGTGCCAGCAGCCTGGGACTAGCGGAAAACAATGAGCAGTTCTTC
15,TRBV5-4,-,TRBJ2-3,-,CASSPKGGGSDTQYF,TGTGCCAGCAGCCCGAAGGGAGGGGGCTCAGATACGCAGTATTTT
13,TRBV6-5,-,TRBJ1-5,-,CASSYSADQPQHF,TGTGCCAGCAGTTACTCAGCCGATCAGCCCCAGCATTTT
15,TRBV6-1,-,TRBJ1-3,-,CASRPQGPSGNTIYF,TGTGCCAGCAGGCCTCAAGGCCCCTCTGGAAACACCATATATTTT
16,TRBV7-9,TRBD1,TRBJ1-2,-,CASSRRDRESIYGYTF,TGTGCCAGCAGTCGCCGGGACAGGGAGAGTATCTATGGCTACACCTTC
14,TRBV7-6,-,TRBJ2-7,-,CASSLVREGTEQYF,TGTGCCAGCAGCTTAGTACGCGAGGGTACCGAGCAGTACTTC
14,TRBV27,TRBD2,TRBJ2-7,-,CASRLAGDEYEQYF,TGTGCCAGCCGTTTAGCGGGAGACGAATACGAGCAGTACTTC
14,TRBV4-2,TRBD1,TRBJ1-6,-,CASSQTGGASPLHF,TGTGCCAGCAGCCAAACAGGGGGCGCTTCACCCCTCCACTTT
12,TRBV28,-,TRBJ2-7,once,CATGLSAYEQYF,TGTGCCACCGGGCTATCCGCCTACGAGCAGTACTTC
19,TRBV21-1,-,TRBJ1-1,-,CASSKELGQGARSISEAFF,TGTGCCAGCAGCAAAGAGTTGGGACAGGGGGCGCGGAGTATCTCTGAAGCTTTCTTT
14,TRBV6-4,-,TRBJ1-1,-,CASSPGGDSTEAFF,TGTGCCAGCAGCCCCGGGGGGGACTCCACTGAAGCTTTCTTT
14,TRBV11-3,-,TRBJ2-1,-,CASSPGGSYNEQFF,TGTGCCAGCAGCCCCGGGGGCTCCTACAATGAGCAGTTCTTC
14,TRBV6-5,-,TRBJ2-7,-,CASSQDDWSYEQYF,TGTGCCAGCAGCCAAGATGACTGGTCCTACGAGCAGTACTTC
14,TRBV28,-,TRBJ2-4,-,CASRGGLAKNIQYF,TGTGCCAGCAGGGGAGGACTAGCCAAAAACATTCAGTACTTC
18,TRBV19,TRBD2,TRBJ2-7,-,CASSIAAGLAGDTYEQYF,TGTGCCAGTAGTATAGCTGCCGGACTAGCGGGAGACACCTACGAGCAGTACTTC
17,TRBV5-4,-,TRBJ1-2,-,CASSLDLQTANNYGYTF,TGTGCCAGCAGCTTGGACCTTCAGACCGCTAATAACTATGGCTACACCTTC
14,TRBV19,-,TRBJ2-3,once,CASSIGERTDTQYF,TGTGCCAGTAGTATAGGGGAACGCACAGATACGCAGTATTTT
16,TRBV18,-,TRBJ2-2,-,CASSPQTGEGTGELFF,TGTGCCAGCTCACCGCAGACAGGGGAGGGCACCGGGGAGCTGTTTTTT
13,TRBV19,-,TRBJ1-2,-,CASSIDRDYGYTF,TGTGCCAGTAGTATCGACAGAGACTATGGCTACACCTTC
15,TRBV28,TRBD1,TRBJ1-6,-,CASSLSDREASPLHF,TGTGCCAGCAGTTTATCTGACAGGGAGGCTTCACCCCTCCACTTT
17,TRBV28,TRBD1,TRBJ2-3,once,CASSAGTGTDSTDTQYF,TGTGCCAGCAGTGCCGGGACAGGGACGGACAGCACAGATACGCAGTATTTT
15,TRBV7-9,-,TRBJ1-1,-,CASSARDLSNTEAFF,TGTGCCAGCAGCGCACGGGATCTCTCGAACACTGAAGCTTTCTTT
16,TRBV10-2,TRBD2,TRBJ2-2,-,CASSRTSGEGAGELFF,TGCGCCAGCAGCCGGACTAGCGGGGAAGGTGCCGGGGAGCTGTTTTTT
14,TRBV30,TRBD1,TRBJ1-5,few,CAWSPGQGGQPQHF,TGTGCCTGGTCCCCGGGACAGGGTGGGCAGCCCCAGCATTTT